The 22 T cell receptor beta chains listed next were all sequenced from one sample in a study of beta chain features in type 1 diabetes. These TCRs are of unknown antigen specificity. The entirety of the isolated RNA underwent reverse transcription, so expressed TCRB transcripts were sequenced. Produced via immunoSEQ multiplex PCR; TCRdb's table is partial and in-frame only. The sample yields approximately 150,000 clones, 10% to 15% seen once. Study outcomes and limitations: There was a moderate but significant shortening of TCRB CDR3s in all four CD4+ subsets of Type 1 diabetes patients.

The sample was central memory CD4+ T cells from blood. These receptors were obtained from a man younger than 35 with type 1 diabetes.

This clone was counted between two and nine times. The chain has TRBV18 and TRBJ1-2; D is possibly TRBD1 (5 bases). The germline V and J ends were trimmed by 3 bases and 0 bases, with 8 bases remaining between them. This CDR3 has 14 amino acids. In germline, CDR1 is KGHSH, CDR2 LQKENI. The CDR3 loop reads CASSPDTANYGYTF. The CDR3 DNA reads as TGTGCCAGCTCACCGGACACGGCTAACTATGGCTACACCTTC.

This sequence joins TRBV7-9 and TRBJ2-7, with TRBD1 identical over 7 bases. V lost 0 bases to trimming and J lost 3 bases; unmatched junction nucleotides: 8. Germline loops: CDR1 SEHNR, CDR2 FQNEAQ (reference sequence). CDR3 length equals 16 residues. The CDR3 here is CASSLALGTAGYEQYF. The CDR3 DNA follows: TGTGCCAGCAGCTTAGCGCTCGGGACAGCTGGCTACGAGCAGTACTTC.

This clone was picked up a small number of times. The chain has TRBV29-1 and TRBJ1-2; 8 bases are a match to TRBD1. Germline V lookup: CDR1 SQVTM, CDR2 ANQGSEA. The CDR3 runs to 13 residues. V lost 2 bases and J lost 6; bases outside the gene matches: 5. The CDR3: CSVEMQGADGYTF. DNA for the CDR3: TGCAGCGTTGAAATGCAGGGGGCTGATGGCTACACCTTC. Looking up the rest from reference TRBV29-1 and TRBJ1-2 gives the full variable domain: SAVISQKPSRDICQRGTSLTIQCQVDSQVTMMFWYRQQPGQSLTLIATANQGSEATYESGFVIDKFPISRPNLTFSTLTVSNMSPEDSSIYLCSVEMQGADGYTFGSGTRLTVV.

Many counts were recorded for this clone. The V gene is TRBV5-1, the J gene TRBJ2-3; D possibly corresponds to TRBD2 (6 bases). This CDR3 is built from 14 residues. V was pared by 6 bases and J by 4 bases, with 15 bases between. Germline V gene lookup returns CDR1 SGHRS and CDR2 YFSETQ. The CDR3 loop reads CASKGGNVADTQYF. CDR3 sequence (DNA): TGCGCCAGCAAGGGAGGAAATGTGGCAGATACGCAGTATTTT.

The chain joins TRBV18 to TRBJ1-1; 7 bases line up with TRBD1. Per the germline V gene, CDR1 is KGHSH and CDR2 is LQKENI. The CDR3 has 16 residues. Trimming at V came to 2 bases and at J to 1 base, leaving 7 bases not matched to a gene. The CDR3 sequence: CASSPNRDRKNTEAFF. CDR3 coding DNA: TGTGCCAGCTCACCAAACAGGGACAGAAAGAACACTGAAGCTTTCTTT.

This clone was counted ten times or more. This chain links TRBV14 with TRBJ2-3, with unresolved D. V dropped 1 base and J dropped 4 bases, with 9 bases sitting between them. Germline V gene data show CDR1 as SGHDN and CDR2 as FVKESK. This CDR3 contains 14 residues. CDR3 nucleotide sequence: TGTGCCAGCAGCCAAGTTCACGGGTCAGATACGCAGTATTTT. It translates to CASSQVHGSDTQYF.

This clone has just a few counts. V and J are TRBV5-1 and TRBJ2-3; TRBD1 aligns across 7 bases. Germline lookup yields CDR1 SGHRS and CDR2 YFSETQ. V was clipped by 4 bases and J by 6 bases; unmatched bases: 14. CDR3 size: 16 residues. CDR3 sequence: CASSPGTDELVDTQYF. The CDR3 nucleotides read TGCGCCAGCAGCCCTGGGACAGACGAGCTTGTGGATACGCAGTATTTT.

V usage is TRBV10-3 and J usage is TRBJ2-7; TRBD1 aligns across 7 bases. Germline CDR1 and CDR2: ENHRY and SYGVKD. The CDR3 sequence is 14 residues long. V gave up 10 bases and J gave up 4 bases; unmatched junction bases: 13. CDR3 DNA sequence: TGTGCCACCCGACGGGACAGCGCGACGTACGAGCAGTACTTC. Translated: CATRRDSATYEQYF.

This clone was seen only a few times. As DNA, the CDR3 is TGTGCCAGCAGTGCACCGGGACAGGGTCAGCCCCAGCATTTT. It encodes CASSAPGQGQPQHF. J is TRBJ1-5 and V is TRBV28; 9 nucleotides line up with TRBD1. J lost 6 bases, V lost 5 bases, and 5 bases had no gene match. The CDR3 is made up of 14 amino acids. Germline V CDR1 and CDR2: MDHEN, SYDVKM.

This clone has just one count. The chain uses TRBV7-3 and TRBJ1-1, with D possibly being TRBD1 (6 bases). V was cut by 5 bases and J by 3 bases, with 16 bases left in between. Looked up from germline, CDR1 is SGHTA and CDR2 is FQGTGA. The CDR3 contains 15 residues. CDR3 nucleotide sequence: TGTGCCAGCAGCGTAAATACAGGGAGTTACACTGAAGCTTTCTTT. This translates into CASSVNTGSYTEAFF.

The chain carries TRBV18 and TRBJ1-2; 7 bases fit TRBD1. The ends lost 6 bases at V and 4 bases at J; junction bases unmatched: 8. The CDR3 length is 14 residues. CDR1 KGHSH and CDR2 LQKENI come from the germline V gene. DNA for the CDR3: TGTGCCAGCTCCCAGGGACAGTCCGGCTATGGCTACACCTTC. It translates to CASSQGQSGYGYTF. The variable domain in full, completed from reference TRBV18 and TRBJ1-2, reads NAGVMQNPRHLVRRRGQEARLRCSPMKGHSHVYWYRQLPEEGLKFMVYLQKENIIDESGMPKERFSAEFPKEGPSILRIQQVVRGDSAAYFCASSQGQSGYGYTFGSGTRLTVV.

The chain joins TRBV28 to TRBJ2-1, with D possibly being TRBD1 (5 bases). Trimming removed 1 base from V and 9 bases from J, with 13 bases in between. Germline assignment: CDR1 MDHEN and CDR2 SYDVKM. This CDR3 spans 14 amino acids. In nucleotides, the CDR3 is TGTGCCAGCAGTTTATACGAGGTCCAGGGTGAGCAGTTCTTC. Amino acid sequence: CASSLYEVQGEQFF.

This clone came up a few times. V is TRBV19 and J is TRBJ2-2; D gene uncertain. The CDR3 has 14 residues. Trimming removed 5 bases from V and 6 bases from J, with 13 bases in between. Germline CDR1 reads LNHDA; CDR2 reads SQIVND (reference sequence). This CDR3 is CASSAALAPGELFF. The CDR3 region has the DNA TGTGCCAGTAGTGCGGCCCTCGCACCCGGGGAGCTGTTTTTT.

A few counts support this clone. The genes are TRBV6-5 and TRBJ2-3, with D possibly being TRBD1 (6 bases). The germline V gene has CDR1 MNHEY and CDR2 SVGAGI. CDR3 length: 15 residues. Between the trimmed V and J ends, which lost 8 bases and 0 bases, there was a span of 15 bases. CDR3 DNA: TGTGCCAGCTCCGGATTAGGACAGAGCACAGATACGCAGTATTTT. It translates to CASSGLGQSTDTQYF.

This clone was recorded a few times. This chain connects TRBV5-6 to TRBJ1-2; D might be TRBD1 (6 bases). V lost 2 bases and J lost 3, with 23 bases in between. Germline lookup yields CDR1 SGHDT and CDR2 YYEEEE. The CDR3 is 18 amino acids. The CDR3 DNA follows: TGTGCCAGCAGCTTAGTAATATCTGGACAGCCAACACACTATGGCTACACCTTC. This sequence encodes CASSLVISGQPTHYGYTF.

This clone was recorded a few times. This chain connects TRBV10-3 to TRBJ2-3; the D gene is possibly TRBD2 (6 bases). CDR1 is ENHRY and CDR2 is SYGVKD in the germline V gene. V lost 3 bases and J lost 7, with 17 bases in between. The CDR3 loop spans 15 amino acids. The CDR3 loop is CAISDDVQGGNTQYF. CDR3 DNA sequence: TGTGCCATCAGTGACGACGTTCAGGGCGGGAATACGCAGTATTTT.

This clone showed up just a few times. The V and J genes are TRBV5-1 and TRBJ1-2, with D possibly matching TRBD1 (6 bases). This CDR3 has 15 residues. Trimming took 5 bases from V and 2 from J, leaving 16 bases between them. Germline V gene lookup returns CDR1 SGHRS and CDR2 YFSETQ. The CDR3 DNA reads as TGCGCCAGCAGATACGGGACAACGGACAACTATGGCTACACCTTC. Protein product: CASRYGTTDNYGYTF.

A few counts support this clone. The chain employs TRBV15 and TRBJ2-1, with no clear D. From germline, CDR1 is LNHNV and CDR2 YYDKDF (reference sequence). The CDR3 is made up of 13 amino acids. The V end lost 0 bases, the J end lost 10 bases, and 10 bases lay between the germline ends. DNA for the CDR3: TGTGCCACCAGCAGAGATGGAAAGTTCGAGCAGTTCTTC. This translates into CATSRDGKFEQFF.

This clone has a handful of counts. The chain couples TRBV27 to TRBJ1-5; 9 positions match TRBD1. The CDR3 extends over 14 amino acids. The germline gives CDR1 MNHEY, CDR2 SMNVEV (reference sequence). J gave up 8 bases and V 4 bases, and 6 bases lay outside the gene matches. The CDR3 region has the DNA TGTGCCAGCAGTTCGACAGGGGGGGAGAAGCCCCAGCATTTT. It is translated as CASSSTGGEKPQHF.

This clone was observed a handful of times. The gene calls are TRBV7-6 and TRBJ2-1, with TRBD2 matching 11 bases. V lost 2 bases and J lost 0; bases outside the gene matches: 15. The CDR3 loop spans 21 amino acids. Germline CDR1 reads SGHVS; CDR2 reads FNYEAQ. CDR3 loop: CASSLFTLAGGRGSSYNEQFF. The CDR3, as DNA: TGTGCCAGCAGCTTATTTACGCTAGCGGGGGGCCGAGGAAGCTCCTACAATGAGCAGTTCTTC.

This clone was counted at least ten times. This chain links TRBV19 with TRBJ2-7; a weak D match, TRBD1 (6 bases). Germline values: CDR1 LNHDA, CDR2 SQIVND (reference sequence). The CDR3 has 16 residues. V lost 7 bases to trimming and J lost 2 bases, with 21 bases between them. The CDR3 sequence is CASTSNWDMGAYEQYF. The CDR3 region has the DNA TGTGCCAGTACCTCGAATTGGGACATGGGAGCCTACGAGCAGTACTTC.

This clone was counted between two and nine times. The chain links TRBV10-1 to TRBJ2-3; D gene uncertain. Germline V gives CDR1 WNHNN, CDR2 SYGVQD (reference sequence). V shed 3 bases and J shed 0 bases, with 7 bases lying between them. CDR3 length: 14 amino acids. Here the CDR3 reads CASSEGYSTDTQYF. CDR3 bases: TGCGCCAGCAGTGAAGGGTATAGCACAGATACGCAGTATTTT.